The entry that follows covers one TCR beta chain sequence. This entry comes from a study of blood T cell repertoires in COVID-19. Germline loops: CDR1 SGHNT, CDR2 YENEEA. With 5 bases removed from V and 9 bases from J, the gap between germline ends came to 14 bases. The CDR3 runs 12 residues. Cohort placement rested on clinical history that participants reported themselves. Resolution of symptoms, clearance, or two negative PCRs was present in recovered Cohort 3 donors. Authors' analysis steps: Cell counts per sample came from amplifying reference gene primers. Assay: immunoSEQ multiplex PCR; the TCRdb copy retains only in-frame clones and omits some. The V and J calls and clone size are taken from that table; D and trimming were inferred from the DNA. The table shows 360,000 or so clones, with around four fifths occurring only once.

The chain couples TRBV11-3 to TRBJ2-7; weak D call: TRBD1 (5 bases). Sequencing used PBMCs or T cells enriched from blood (not recorded which). The receptor's source is a woman aged 50 to 60 who had recovered from COVID-19. CDR3 in amino acids: CASSRTGLGQYF. CDR3 DNA sequence: TGTGCCAGCAGCCGAACAGGCCTGGGGCAGTACTTC.